This T cell receptor (beta chain) was obtained from a study of T cell responses to AZD1222 COVID-19 vaccine. Study-wide results and caveats: Two AZD1222 administrations were followed by greater Spike-specific TCR breadth and depth.

J gave up 1 base and V 4 bases, and 3 bases lay outside the gene matches. The CDR3 has 14 amino acids. Germline V gene lookup returns CDR1 LGHDT and CDR2 YNNKEL (reference sequence). Profiling relied on immunoSEQ multiplex PCR, and the TCRdb table lists in-frame clones only, not all of them. The sample includes 140,000 or so clones, about 90% of them seen just once. A word on this clone: Its antigen is still unknown.

The source of this sequence is an adult who received the MenACWY meningococcal vaccine as a control. This chain uses TRBV3-1 (or the pseudogene TRBV3-2) with TRBJ2-5, with 7 bases matching TRBD1. The input for sequencing was peripheral blood, taken 28 days after the second dose of the MenACWY control vaccine. The CDR3 sequence: CASSRDRVQETQYF. The CDR3 DNA reads TGTGCCAGCAGCCGAGACAGGGTCCAAGAGACCCAGTACTTC.